This entry lists 24 T cell receptor beta chains sequenced from one sample in a study of T cells after yellow fever vaccination. TCRdb itself ran the 5' RACE reads through MiXCR, one entry per CDR3 protein. This sample has approximately 120,000 distinct CDR3 sequences, with nearly 7.5% found just once. Sequencing was performed on CD4+ T cells sorted from PBMCs, taken around 10 days after the first yellow fever vaccination. The receptors were gathered from a man between 18 and 35 years old who received the YFV17D yellow fever vaccine.

This clonotype was seen ten or more times. This sequence joins TRBV24-1 and TRBJ1-1, with 8 bases fitting TRBD1. The CDR3 has 14 residues. J gave up 1 base and V 7 bases, and 4 bases lay outside the gene matches. The germline V gene encodes CDR1 KGHDR and CDR2 SFDVKD. Here the CDR3 reads CATRGQGSNTEAFF. CDR3 nucleotides: TGTGCCACCAGAGGACAGGGATCGAACACTGAAGCTTTCTTT.

The table lists this clonotype with a few counts. The chain uses TRBV20-1 and TRBJ2-1, with 8 nucleotides matching TRBD2. The germline V gene encodes CDR1 DFQATT and CDR2 SNEGSKA (reference sequence). The CDR3 is 16 residues long. After removal of 0 bases from V and 7 bases from J, the junction contained 11 bases not matched to a gene. The CDR3: CSARDRSGGPWNEQFF. As DNA, the CDR3 is TGCAGTGCTAGAGATCGGTCGGGGGGGCCTTGGAATGAGCAGTTCTTC.

The chain links TRBV7-2 to TRBJ2-3; D is tentatively TRBD1 or TRBD2 (5 bases each). This CDR3 has 15 residues. The germline V gene has CDR1 SGHTA and CDR2 FQGNSA. Trimming removed 2 bases from V and 6 bases from J, with 15 bases in between. The CDR3 region has the DNA TGTGCCAGCAGCTTAAGGTTGGGGGAAAGGGATACGCAGTATTTT. Protein product: CASSLRLGERDTQYF.

This clonotype has at least ten counts. V is TRBV7-2 and J is TRBJ2-5; 9 bases align to TRBD2. J gave up 5 bases and V 1 base, and 11 bases lay outside the gene matches. CDR1 and CDR2 (germline): SGHTA, FQGNSA. This CDR3 comprises 17 residues. The CDR3 loop is CASSLGSGGTNWETQYF. In DNA, the CDR3 is TGTGCCAGCAGCTTAGGTAGCGGGGGAACAAACTGGGAGACCCAGTACTTC.

This clonotype was observed a single time. A much larger clonotype is one base distant, so this may be a read error. The chain links TRBV3-1 to TRBJ1-5, with 7 nucleotides matching TRBD1. V shed 2 bases and J 7 bases; nucleotides not matched to a gene: 11. The CDR3 length is 16 residues. Looked up from germline, CDR1 is LGHDT and CDR2 is YNNKEL (reference sequence). The CDR3 sequence is CASSQTGTAIRQPQHF. CDR3 in DNA: TGTGCCAGCAGCCAAACCGGGACAGCGATTCGGCAGCCCCAGCATTTT. Together with reference TRBV3-1 and TRBJ1-5, the CDR3 gives the full variable domain: DTAVSQTPKYLVTQMGNDKSIKCEQNLGHDTMYWYKQDSKKFLKIMFSYNNKELIINETVPNRFSPKSPDKAHLNLHINSLELGDSAVYFCASSQTGTAIRQPQHFGDGTRLSIL.

Concerning this clonotype itself: A read error may explain this, as a much larger clone is one base away. The chain links TRBV7-2 to TRBJ2-5; the match to TRBD2 covers 12 bases. Germline-derived CDR1 and CDR2 are SGHTA and FQGNSA. The CDR3 sequence is 16 residues long. The CDR3 reads CARSQSSGGAQETQYF. In DNA form, the CDR3 reads TGTGCCCGCAGCCAATCTAGCGGGGGGGCCCAAGAGACCCAGTACTTC.

This clonotype was detected ten times or more. The chain is built from TRBV7-8 and TRBJ2-2; the D gene is possibly TRBD1 (5 bases). This CDR3 comprises 13 residues. V was shortened by 1 base and J by 6 bases, with 6 bases between the two germline ends. Germline V lookup: CDR1 SGHVS, CDR2 FQNEAQ. CDR3 nucleotides: TGTGCCAGCAGCTTAGTGGGGCCCGGGGAGCTGTTTTTT. Its translation: CASSLVGPGELFF.

As concerns this clonotype: Being one base from a much bigger clone, this may be a read error. The genes are TRBV7-3 and TRBJ2-5; D may be TRBD2 (5 bases). This CDR3 spans 15 amino acids. The V end was cut by 1 base, the J end by 2 bases, with 11 bases between. Germline V gene data show CDR1 as SGHTA and CDR2 as FQGTGA. Here the CDR3 DNA reads TGTGCCAGCAGCTTAAATGAGGGTGGGCAAGAGACCCAGTACTTC. Protein: CASSLNEGGQETQYF.

There are many counts of this clonotype. The chain uses TRBV5-1 and TRBJ2-2; 7 bases fit TRBD1. The CDR3 runs to 14 residues. Trimming at V came to 1 base and at J to 6 bases, leaving 3 bases not matched to a gene. CDR1 and CDR2 from the germline V gene are SGHRS and YFSETQ. CDR3 coding DNA: TGCGCCAGCAGCTTGAACCAGGGGGCCGGGGAGCTGTTTTTT. Its translation: CASSLNQGAGELFF.

This clonotype has at least ten counts. The chain carries TRBV7-2 and TRBJ2-3; D is undetermined. The CDR3 is 17 amino acids. V was cut by 5 bases and J by 0 bases, with 18 bases left in between. Germline assignment: CDR1 SGHTA and CDR2 FQGNSA. The CDR3 region is CASSRWIRVGSTDTQYF. CDR3 bases: TGTGCCAGCAGCCGTTGGATCCGGGTAGGGAGCACAGATACGCAGTATTTT.

This clonotype appeared many times. V usage is TRBV5-1 and J usage is TRBJ2-5; TRBD2 matches 8 bases. Germline V CDR1 and CDR2: SGHRS, YFSETQ. The V and J ends lost 0 bases and 1 base, in that order; junction bases with no gene match: 5. The CDR3 runs 16 residues. CDR3 coding DNA: TGCGCCAGCAGCTTGGGACTAGCGCTTACCCAAGAGACCCAGTACTTC. Its translation: CASSLGLALTQETQYF.

The table lists this clonotype with many counts. The chain employs TRBV15 and TRBJ1-2; 7 bases line up with TRBD1. V gave up 2 bases and J gave up 6 bases; unmatched junction bases: 6. This CDR3 region has 14 residues. Germline assignment: CDR1 LNHNV and CDR2 YYDKDF (reference sequence). CDR3 sequence (DNA): TGTGCCACCAGCAGACAAGACAGGGACGATGGCTACACCTTC. As protein: CATSRQDRDDGYTF. Looking up the rest from reference TRBV15 and TRBJ1-2 gives the full variable domain: DAMVIQNPRYQVTQFGKPVTLSCSQTLNHNVMYWYQQKSSQAPKLLFHYYDKDFNNEADTPDNFQSRRPNTSFCFLDIRSPGLGDTAMYLCATSRQDRDDGYTFGSGTRLTVV.

The V and J genes are TRBV12-3 or TRBV12-4 and TRBJ1-5; 8 bases are shared with TRBD1. The CDR3 has 15 residues. Trimming removed 5 bases from V and 4 bases from J; junction bases left unmatched: 7. The CDR3: CASSPYGTGNQPQHF. The CDR3 DNA follows: TGTGCCAGCAGTCCCTATGGGACAGGAAATCAGCCCCAGCATTTT.

In its sample, this clonotype was seen many times. V and J are TRBV6-2 or TRBV6-3 and TRBJ2-7; 10 bases align to TRBD1. The CDR3 spans 16 residues. CDR1 is MNHEY, CDR2 SVGEGT, per germline. V was pared by 0 bases and J by 3 bases, with 5 bases of the junction left unmatched. As DNA, the CDR3 is TGTGCCAGCAGTTACTCCTCCGGGACAGGGGACTACGAGCAGTACTTC. This sequence encodes CASSYSSGTGDYEQYF.

In its sample, this clonotype was seen many times. The chain combines TRBV7-2 with TRBJ1-3; no clear D gene. The CDR3 runs 14 residues. V lost 3 bases to trimming and J lost 1 base, with 7 bases between them. CDR1 is SGHTA, CDR2 FQGNSA, per germline. The CDR3 region has the DNA TGTGCCAGCAGCTTTTATGTTTCTGGAAACACCATATATTTT. This translates into CASSFYVSGNTIYF.

In this sample, this clonotype turned up many times. The chain carries TRBV29-1 and TRBJ1-2, with 7 bases identical to TRBD1. This CDR3 is built from 12 residues. Germline CDR1 reads SQVTM; CDR2 reads ANQGSEA. V dropped 4 bases and J dropped 2; count of bases not matched to a gene: 1. The CDR3 coding sequence is TGCAGCGTTGGGGGACAGAACTATGGCTACACCTTC. It codes for CSVGGQNYGYTF. Full variable domain (rest looked up from reference TRBV29-1 and TRBJ1-2): SAVISQKPSRDICQRGTSLTIQCQVDSQVTMMFWYRQQPGQSLTLIATANQGSEATYESGFVIDKFPISRPNLTFSTLTVSNMSPEDSSIYLCSVGGQNYGYTFGSGTRLTVV.

This clonotype has a count of ten or more. The chain recombines TRBV5-1 with TRBJ1-1, with no clear D. The V and J ends lost 5 bases and 3 bases respectively, with 20 bases between them. The germline V gene encodes CDR1 SGHRS and CDR2 YFSETQ. The CDR3 extends over 16 amino acids. The DNA of the CDR3 is TGCGCCAGCAGGTCAAGTTCATTTGGGGTGGACACTGAAGCTTTCTTT. Translation gives CASRSSSFGVDTEAFF.

This clonotype was seen repeatedly, ten times or more. The chain links TRBV4-3 to TRBJ2-5, with TRBD1 as a possible D gene (7 bases). V shed 0 bases and J shed 2 bases, with 16 bases lying between them. The CDR3 is 17 residues long. Germline loops: CDR1 LGHNA, CDR2 YSLEER. This chain's CDR3 is CASSQDGAGGTQETQYF. As DNA, the CDR3 is TGCGCCAGCAGCCAAGACGGGGCAGGGGGGACGCAAGAGACCCAGTACTTC.

Remarks on this clonotype: Germline and junction disagree at one end, which may indicate a read error. The chain carries TRBV3-1 and TRBJ1-1; no definite D call. The CDR3 length is 13 residues. Per the germline V gene, CDR1 is LGHDT and CDR2 is YNNKEL (reference sequence). The CDR3 region is CARSQLVNTEAFF. CDR3 coding DNA: TGTGCCAGAAGCCAACTAGTGAACACTGAAGCTTTCTTT.

This clonotype has ten or more counts. This chain joins TRBV6-5 and TRBJ1-2; a weak D match, TRBD1 (5 bases). CDR1 MNHEY and CDR2 SVGAGI come from the germline V gene. With 0 bases removed from V and 4 bases from J, the gap between germline ends came to 12 bases. The CDR3 length is 15 residues. In nucleotides, the CDR3 is TGTGCCAGCAGTTACTCCGGGGCACGAGCCTATGGCTACACCTTC. Amino acids: CASSYSGARAYGYTF.

This clonotype showed up many times. The V call is TRBV28, the J call TRBJ2-7; D not certain. The CDR3 consists of 12 residues. Deletions cut 10 bases from V and 4 bases from J, with 14 bases between. From germline, CDR1 is MDHEN and CDR2 SYDVKM. The CDR3 loop is CATLDEAYEQYV. DNA of the CDR3: TGTGCCACCCTGGACGAAGCGTACGAGCAGTACGTC.

This clonotype appeared many times. The chain uses TRBV19 and TRBJ2-2; D is possibly TRBD1 (5 bases). The length of the CDR3 is 14 residues. Germline-derived CDR1 and CDR2 are LNHDA and SQIVND (reference sequence). Between the trimmed V and J ends, which lost 3 bases and 5 bases, there was a span of 10 bases. CDR3 in amino acids: CASSMQGRTGELFF. In DNA, the CDR3 is TGTGCCAGTAGTATGCAGGGCAGAACCGGGGAGCTGTTTTTT.

This clonotype was seen at least ten times. The V call is TRBV28, the J call TRBJ2-3; no definite D call. Germline values: CDR1 MDHEN, CDR2 SYDVKM. CDR3 length equals 14 residues. The V and J ends lost 6 bases and 2 bases respectively, with 12 bases between them. The CDR3 reads CASSPAPNTDTQYF. The CDR3 nucleotides are TGTGCCAGCAGCCCTGCTCCGAACACAGATACGCAGTATTTT.

This clonotype was observed a handful of times. The chain combines TRBV4-1 with TRBJ1-1; 9 nucleotides agree with TRBD1. V was clipped by 4 bases and J by 2 bases; unmatched bases: 8. Germline V lookup: CDR1 MGHRA, CDR2 YSYEKL. There are 16 residues in the CDR3. CDR3: CASSRDRVSQNTEAFF. CDR3 coding DNA: TGCGCCAGCAGCCGGGACAGGGTTTCCCAAAACACTGAAGCTTTCTTT.